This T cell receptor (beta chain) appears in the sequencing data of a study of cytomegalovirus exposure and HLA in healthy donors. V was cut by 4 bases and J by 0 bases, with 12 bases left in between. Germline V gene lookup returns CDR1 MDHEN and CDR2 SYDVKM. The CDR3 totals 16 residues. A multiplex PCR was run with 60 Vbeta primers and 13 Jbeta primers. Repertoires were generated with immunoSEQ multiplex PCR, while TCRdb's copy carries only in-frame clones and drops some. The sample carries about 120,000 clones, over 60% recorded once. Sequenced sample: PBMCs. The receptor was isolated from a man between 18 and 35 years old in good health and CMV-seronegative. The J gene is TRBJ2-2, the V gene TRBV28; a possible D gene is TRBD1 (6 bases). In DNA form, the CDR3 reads TGTGCCAGCAGTTCCCGGACAGACCCGAACACCGGGGAGCTGTTTTTT. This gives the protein CASSSRTDPNTGELFF.